These 15 T cell receptor beta chains originate from one sample sequenced in a study of T cells after somatic rescue of genetic block (dated by TCRdb to 2020 to 2021). Receptor libraries were prepared by the immunoSEQ multiplex PCR assay. The source is immuneACCESS, and TCRdb retained only in-frame sequences with V and J called. Part of the clones is not carried over; for the studies checked, unresolved V genes explain less than half of this, and the remainder is unexplained. Within this sample are tens of thousands of clones, with under 95% of them counted one time only. The ten top clones hold 2.5% to 3% of the sample. The sequenced material came from peripheral blood mononuclear cells (PBMCs). The receptors were sampled from a man in his thirties or forties.

The J gene is TRBJ2-1, the V gene TRBV9, with a tentative D call TRBD2 (5 bases). V was trimmed by 0 bases and J by 4 bases, leaving 11 bases between them. Germline-derived CDR1 and CDR2 are SGDLS and YYNGEE. This CDR3 contains 15 residues. The CDR3 here is CASSVEADKYNEQFF. The CDR3 DNA reads as TGTGCCAGCAGCGTAGAAGCGGATAAGTACAATGAGCAGTTCTTC. Full variable domain (outside the CDR3, taken from reference TRBV9 and TRBJ2-1): DSGVTQTPKHLITATGQRVTLRCSPRSGDLSVYWYQQSLDQGLQFLIQYYNGEERAKGNILERFSAQQFPDLHSELNLSSLELGDSALYFCASSVEADKYNEQFFGPGTRLTVL.

The V and J genes are TRBV2 and TRBJ2-7; possibly TRBD2 for D (6 bases). From germline, CDR1 is SNHLY and CDR2 FYNNEI. V was pared by 6 bases and J by 4 bases, with 10 bases between. This CDR3 is built from 12 residues. The CDR3 DNA follows: TGTGCCAGCAGCCGGGAGCGATACGAGCAGTACTTC. It translates to CASSRERYEQYF.

The chain employs TRBV29-1 and TRBJ2-5; 11 bases align to TRBD2. The J segment lost 5 bases and the V segment lost 4 bases, leaving 12 bases of the junction unmatched. The CDR3 loop spans 16 amino acids. Germline V CDR1 and CDR2: SQVTM, ANQGSEA. The DNA for the CDR3 is TGCAGCGTTGCGGCACTAGCGGGGGTCGTGAGGGAGACCCAGTACTTC. As protein: CSVAALAGVVRETQYF.

This chain links TRBV15 with TRBJ2-1, with 11 bases that match TRBD2. The CDR3 length is 17 residues. Germline CDR1 reads LNHNV; CDR2 reads YYDKDF (reference sequence). V was pared by 1 base and J by 6 bases, with 8 bases of the junction left unmatched. This CDR3 is CATSRAIAGGPGNEQFF. As DNA, the CDR3 is TGTGCCACCAGCAGAGCGATAGCGGGAGGGCCGGGCAATGAGCAGTTCTTC. The full variable domain, completed using reference TRBV15 and TRBJ2-1, is DAMVIQNPRYQVTQFGKPVTLSCSQTLNHNVMYWYQQKSSQAPKLLFHYYDKDFNNEADTPDNFQSRRPNTSFCFLDIRSPGLGDTAMYLCATSRAIAGGPGNEQFFGPGTRLTVL.

The V and J genes are TRBV28 and TRBJ2-7; 11 bases fit TRBD1. Germline V gene lookup returns CDR1 MDHEN and CDR2 SYDVKM. The CDR3 sequence is 15 residues long. The ends lost 6 bases at V and 3 bases at J; junction bases unmatched: 7. For the CDR3, the DNA is TGTGCCAGCAGCCCGCCCGGGACAGGGGGCTACGAGCAGTACTTC. Residues: CASSPPGTGGYEQYF.

This clone showed up just once. The V and J genes are TRBV4-2 and TRBJ1-3; D gene ambiguous. This CDR3 contains 16 residues. V lost 4 bases and J 1 base, leaving 14 bases between the germline ends. CDR1 and CDR2 (germline): LGHNA, YNFKEQ. CDR3 nucleotides: TGTGCCAGCAGCCGCGGCTTTGAAACGTCTGGAAACACCATATATTTT. This translates into CASSRGFETSGNTIYF.

V gene TRBV4-2 combines with J gene TRBJ2-7; 7 nucleotides match TRBD1. This CDR3 has 14 residues. From germline, CDR1 is LGHNA and CDR2 YNFKEQ. V shed 4 bases, J shed 4 bases, and the junction held 7 bases outside the gene matches. The CDR3 loop is CASSRDRVRYEQYF. In DNA, the CDR3 is TGTGCCAGCAGCCGCGACAGGGTTAGGTACGAGCAGTACTTC.

This clone is a singleton in its sample. The V gene is TRBV28, the J gene TRBJ1-2; 7 nucleotides agree with TRBD1. Germline CDR1 and CDR2: MDHEN and SYDVKM. CDR3 size: 12 residues. The junction had 6 bases not matched to a gene; V was cut back by 7 bases and J by 7 bases. This CDR3 reads CASIRQGGGYTF. CDR3 coding DNA: TGTGCCAGCATTCGACAGGGCGGTGGCTACACCTTC.

The gene calls are TRBV11-2 and TRBJ2-2; 7 nucleotides match TRBD2. Looked up from germline, CDR1 is SGHAT and CDR2 is FQNNGV. The V segment lost 0 bases and the J segment 4 bases; nucleotides outside the gene matches: 11. The length of the CDR3 is 18 residues. For the CDR3, the DNA is TGTGCCAGCAGCTTAGATGGCGGCGCGGGAGTTGTCACCGGGGAGCTGTTTTTT. This translates into CASSLDGGAGVVTGELFF.

The genes are TRBV5-1 and TRBJ2-5; D is perhaps TRBD2 (5 bases). Germline V CDR1 and CDR2: SGHRS, YFSETQ. Trimming took 0 bases from V and 4 from J, leaving 13 bases between them. This CDR3 is 15 amino acids long. CDR3 region: CASSLGAGSGETQYF. DNA for the CDR3: TGCGCCAGCAGCTTGGGGGCGGGTTCGGGAGAGACCCAGTACTTC.

A single count supports this clone. CDR3 DNA sequence: TGTGCCTGGAGTACATCCGGGAGGCTCAATGAGCAGTTCTTC. It encodes CAWSTSGRLNEQFF. The chain uses TRBV30 and TRBJ2-1; the match to TRBD2 covers 7 bases. This CDR3 region has 14 residues. V shed 2 bases and J 6 bases; nucleotides not matched to a gene: 7. Germline V CDR1 and CDR2: GTSNPN, SVGIG (reference sequence). Full variable domain (outside the CDR3, taken from reference TRBV30 and TRBJ2-1): SQTIHQWPATLVQPVGSPLSLECTVEGTSNPNLYWYRQAAGRGLQLLFYSVGIGQISSEVPQNLSASRPQDRQFILSSKKLLLSDSGFYLCAWSTSGRLNEQFFGPGTRLTVL.

CDR3 coding DNA: TGTGCCAGTTGGGGGGAGGGGCTCCGGAACACTGAAGCTTTCTTT. Amino acids: CASWGEGLRNTEAFF. The chain uses TRBV28 and TRBJ1-1; possible D gene TRBD1, 5 bases. The CDR3 length is 15 residues. V shed 9 bases and J shed 1 base, with 18 bases lying between them. The germline CDR1 and CDR2 sequences are MDHEN and SYDVKM.

The chain carries TRBV11-2 and TRBJ2-2; D unresolved. Germline V gives CDR1 SGHAT, CDR2 FQNNGV. There are 15 residues in the CDR3. The V and J ends lost 4 bases and 8 bases respectively, with 17 bases between them. The CDR3 loop is CASSSLRSLPGELFF. CDR3 DNA sequence: TGTGCCAGCAGCTCCCTTCGGAGTCTCCCTGGGGAGCTGTTTTTT.

The genes are TRBV5-1 and TRBJ2-7; possibly TRBD1 for D (6 bases). The CDR3 runs to 13 residues. CDR1 SGHRS and CDR2 YFSETQ come from the germline V gene. V dropped 4 bases and J dropped 2 bases, with 10 bases sitting between them. The chain's CDR3 is CASSTEGAYEQYF. As DNA, the CDR3 is TGCGCCAGCAGCACAGAGGGGGCCTACGAGCAGTACTTC.

CDR3 bases: TGTGCCAGCGGAAGGGGTGAAAAACTGTTTTTT. Its protein is CASGRGEKLFF. V is TRBV7-6 and J is TRBJ1-4; TRBD1 is a possible D gene (5 bases). The CDR3 sequence is 11 residues long. CDR1 SGHVS and CDR2 FNYEAQ come from the germline V gene. Trimming left V 8 bases short and J 7 bases short, with 8 bases between.